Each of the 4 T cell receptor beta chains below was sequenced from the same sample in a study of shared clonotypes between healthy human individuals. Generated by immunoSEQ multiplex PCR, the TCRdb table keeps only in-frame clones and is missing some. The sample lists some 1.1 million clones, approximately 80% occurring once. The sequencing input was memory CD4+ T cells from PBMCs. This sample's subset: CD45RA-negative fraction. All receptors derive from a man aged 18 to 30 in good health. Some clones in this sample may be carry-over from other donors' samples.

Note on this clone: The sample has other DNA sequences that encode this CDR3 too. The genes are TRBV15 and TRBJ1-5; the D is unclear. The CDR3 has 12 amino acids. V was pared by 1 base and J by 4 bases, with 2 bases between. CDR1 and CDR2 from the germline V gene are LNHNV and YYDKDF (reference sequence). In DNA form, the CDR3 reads TGTGCCACCAGCAGAGGTAATCAGCCCCAGCATTTT. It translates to CATSRGNQPQHF.

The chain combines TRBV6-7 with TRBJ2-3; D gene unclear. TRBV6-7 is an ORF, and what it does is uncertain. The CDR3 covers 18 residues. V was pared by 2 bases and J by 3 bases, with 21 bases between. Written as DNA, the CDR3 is TGTGCCAGCAGTTACCCCGATTCTCCGGGCAATTCGACAGATACGCAGTATTTT. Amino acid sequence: CASSYPDSPGNSTDTQYF.

The CDR3 DNA follows: TGTGCCAGCAGAGCGGGACTCCCGGGGGATTCACCCCTCCACTTT. Its protein is CASRAGLPGDSPLHF. This chain links TRBV2 with TRBJ1-6, with a weak D call TRBD1 (5 bases). Germline V gives CDR1 SNHLY, CDR2 FYNNEI. CDR3 length: 15 residues. With 6 bases removed from V and 8 bases from J, the gap between germline ends came to 17 bases.

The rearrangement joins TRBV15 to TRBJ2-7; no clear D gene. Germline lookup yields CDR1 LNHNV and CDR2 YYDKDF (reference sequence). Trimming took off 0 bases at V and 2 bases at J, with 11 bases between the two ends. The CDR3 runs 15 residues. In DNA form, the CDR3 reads TGTGCCACCAGCAGAGATGTAGGCGTTCCCTACGAGCAGTACTTC. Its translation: CATSRDVGVPYEQYF.